This TCR beta chain appears in the sequencing data of a study of blood T cell repertoires in COVID-19. The CDR3 totals 17 residues. Profiling relied on immunoSEQ multiplex PCR, and the TCRdb table lists in-frame clones only, not all of them. The table lists about 140,000 clones, approximately 86% of them singletons. The rearrangement uses TRBV21-1 and TRBJ1-6; the DNA was not compared with TRBD1, the D call given in the table. TRBV21-1 is a listed pseudogene. The clonotype comes from a woman aged 60-75 years with acute or convalescent COVID-19. Sequencing input: peripheral blood. The CDR3 reads CASSNRRTAFYNSPLHF. The DNA for the CDR3 is TGTGCCAGCAGCAACCGAAGGACAGCCTTCTATAATTCACCCCTCCACTTT.